Listed below are T cell receptor beta chains from one sample, sequenced in a study of blood T cell repertoires in COVID-19. Only in-frame clones appear in the TCRdb table, and some are missing; sequencing was by immunoSEQ multiplex PCR. Among approximately 280,000 clones, about nine tenths were seen once, and the ten largest hold roughly 6.8%. The sequencing input was peripheral blood. The receptors come from a woman aged 25 to 39 with COVID-19, enrolled during active disease. Both conserved end residues are part of each CDR3. The D gene is left open where the match is weak. A clone size is listed for some rows: how often the clone was seen (once, few, many), or a class if it is expanded.

D gene	clone size	V gene	J gene	CDR3 protein	CDR3 DNA
.	.	TRBV5-4	TRBJ1-1	CASSRGGVTEAFF	TGTGCCAGCAGCCGCGGGGGGGTTACTGAAGCTTTCTTT
.	.	TRBV6-2/TRBV6-3	TRBJ1-6	CASSYLSSYNSPLHF	TGTGCCAGCAGTTACCTCAGCTCCTATAATTCACCCCTCCACTTT
TRBD2	.	TRBV7-9	TRBJ2-7	CASSQWTSGPYEQYF	TGTGCCAGCAGCCAATGGACTAGCGGTCCCTACGAGCAGTACTTC
.	.	TRBV6-5	TRBJ1-3	CASKRQFSGNTIYF	TGTGCCAGCAAGCGACAGTTCTCTGGAAACACCATATATTTT
.	.	TRBV30	TRBJ2-7	CAWSGQNEQYF	TGTGCCTGGAGTGGGCAGAACGAGCAGTACTTC
TRBD1	.	TRBV5-1	TRBJ2-7	CASSGDRGHEQYF	TGCGCCAGCAGCGGGGACAGGGGCCACGAGCAGTACTTC
TRBD2	once	TRBV7-2	TRBJ2-3	CASSPGAGSTDTQYF	TGTGCCAGCAGCCCAGGAGCGGGGAGCACAGATACGCAGTATTTT
TRBD2	.	TRBV4-2	TRBJ2-1	CASSQEETSGSNEQFF	TGTGCCAGCAGCCAAGAGGAAACTAGCGGGAGCAATGAGCAGTTCTTC
.	.	TRBV7-8	TRBJ1-1	CASSPGVGGEGTEAFF	TGTGCCAGCAGCCCTGGGGTGGGGGGGGAGGGAACTGAAGCTTTCTTT
.	.	TRBV6-5	TRBJ1-1	CASSDRRLLTEAFF	TGTGCCAGCAGCGACAGGAGATTGCTCACTGAAGCTTTCTTT
.	.	TRBV28	TRBJ1-5	CASSLPGGSNQPQHF	TGTGCCAGCAGTTTACCCGGGGGTAGCAATCAGCCCCAGCATTTT
TRBD1	.	TRBV5-5	TRBJ2-3	CASSLVQGATDTQYF	TGTGCCAGCAGCTTGGTTCAGGGGGCTACAGATACGCAGTATTTT
TRBD1	.	TRBV5-6	TRBJ1-1	CASSLRRTGGLNTEAFF	TGTGCCAGCAGCTTGCGGCGGACAGGGGGCTTGAACACTGAAGCTTTCTTT
.	.	TRBV7-2	TRBJ1-1	CASSPHPEGTEAFF	TGTGCCAGCAGCCCGCACCCGGAGGGCACTGAAGCTTTCTTT
.	few	TRBV9	TRBJ2-3	CASSVVGEADTQYF	TGTGCCAGCAGCGTAGTGGGGGAGGCAGATACGCAGTATTTT
.	.	TRBV30	TRBJ2-1	CAWTDYRDYNEQFF	TGTGCCTGGACTGACTACCGGGACTACAATGAGCAGTTCTTC
.	.	TRBV28	TRBJ1-2	CASSEGGRALYGYTF	TGTGCCAGCAGTGAGGGAGGCAGGGCCCTCTATGGCTACACCTTC
TRBD1	.	TRBV24-1	TRBJ2-5	CATSDSPGQGVQETQYF	TGTGCCACCAGTGACTCACCGGGACAGGGTGTGCAAGAGACCCAGTACTTC
TRBD1	.	TRBV11-2	TRBJ2-2	CASSLGTGGRTGELFF	TGTGCCAGCAGCTTAGGTACAGGGGGCAGGACCGGGGAGCTGTTTTTT
TRBD2	.	TRBV6-2/TRBV6-3	TRBJ2-5	CASSKGLAGAETQYF	TGTGCCAGCAGCAAGGGACTAGCGGGAGCAGAGACCCAGTACTTC
.	.	TRBV11-2	TRBJ1-4	CASSSPRGEKLFF	TGTGCCAGCAGCTCGCCCCGGGGAGAAAAACTGTTTTTT
.	.	TRBV2	TRBJ2-5	CASAREAETQYF	TGTGCCAGCGCCCGCGAGGCGGAGACCCAGTACTTC
TRBD1	.	TRBV19	TRBJ1-5	CASSINQGASQPQHF	TGTGCCAGTAGTATTAACCAGGGGGCGAGTCAGCCCCAGCATTTT
TRBD1	once	TRBV7-3	TRBJ2-7	CASSLWGTACYEQYF	TGTGCCAGCAGCTTATGGGGGACAGCCTGCTACGAGCAGTACTTC
TRBD1	.	TRBV28	TRBJ2-7	CASSPAPGTALYEQYF	TGTGCCAGCAGTCCTGCCCCGGGGACAGCCCTCTACGAGCAGTACTTC
.	.	TRBV5-1	TRBJ1-2	CASSSLPDYGYTF	TGCGCCAGCAGCTCACTACCAGACTATGGCTACACCTTC
TRBD2	.	TRBV28	TRBJ2-5	CASSLIGERRGVTQYF	TGTGCCAGCAGTCTTATAGGGGAACGGCGGGGGGTGACCCAGTACTTC
.	.	TRBV28	TRBJ1-5	CASGSFNQPQHF	TGTGCCAGCGGTTCCTTTAATCAGCCCCAGCATTTT
TRBD1	once	TRBV19	TRBJ2-7	CASSIDPSAGGLDEQYF	TGTGCCAGTAGTATAGACCCGTCGGCAGGGGGCTTGGACGAGCAGTACTTC
.	.	TRBV4-3	TRBJ2-3	CASSLRDTQYF	TGCGCCAGCAGCCTCAGAGATACGCAGTATTTT
.	.	TRBV11-2	TRBJ1-5	CASSPRGSGRQPQHF	TGTGCCAGCAGCCCGCGAGGAAGTGGGAGGCAGCCCCAGCATTTT
TRBD1	.	TRBV4-1	TRBJ1-5	CASSQGTGPNQPQHF	TGCGCCAGCAGCCAGGGGACAGGACCCAATCAGCCCCAGCATTTT
TRBD1	.	TRBV6-5	TRBJ2-5	CASTRDRGMTQYF	TGTGCCAGCACAAGGGACAGGGGGATGACCCAGTACTTC
TRBD1	.	TRBV27	TRBJ2-7	CASSSLDRVPYEQYF	TGTGCCAGCAGTTCCCTGGACAGGGTGCCATACGAGCAGTACTTC
.	.	TRBV11-2	TRBJ1-2	CASSPQGTPGYGYTF	TGTGCCAGCAGCCCCCAGGGGACCCCGGGATATGGCTACACCTTC
.	.	TRBV6-1	TRBJ2-3	CASSEGQSTDTQYF	TGTGCCAGCAGTGAAGGACAGAGCACAGATACGCAGTATTTT
TRBD1	.	TRBV7-3	TRBJ1-2	CASSPGTGVGYTF	TGTGCCAGCAGCCCCGGGACAGGGGTCGGCTACACCTTC
TRBD2	.	TRBV9	TRBJ2-3	CASSVTSGSSDTQYF	TGTGCCAGCAGCGTCACTAGCGGGAGTTCAGATACGCAGTATTTT
.	.	TRBV9	TRBJ1-2	CASSAGGAPRYGYTF	TGTGCCAGCAGCGCCGGAGGAGCCCCTAGATATGGCTACACCTTC
.	few	TRBV29-1	TRBJ1-2	CSVDNQQTYGYTF	TGCAGCGTTGATAATCAACAGACCTATGGCTACACCTTC
.	.	TRBV5-1	TRBJ1-6	CASSIRGNYNSPLHF	TGCGCCAGCAGCATAAGGGGTAACTATAATTCACCCCTCCACTTT
TRBD2	.	TRBV5-4	TRBJ2-7	CASSSIAGEYEQYF	TGTGCCAGCAGCTCGATAGCGGGAGAGTACGAGCAGTACTTC
TRBD1	.	TRBV6-5	TRBJ2-2	CASGRQGYTGELFF	TGTGCCAGCGGAAGACAGGGATACACCGGGGAGCTGTTTTTT
.	.	TRBV4-2	TRBJ2-1	CASSQDSGYNEQFF	TGTGCCAGCAGCCAAGATTCAGGGTACAATGAGCAGTTCTTC
.	few	TRBV25-1	TRBJ1-2	CASSEWNRDYGYTF	TGTGCCAGCAGTGAATGGAACAGGGACTATGGCTACACCTTC
.	.	TRBV28	TRBJ1-1	CASSLLHSLNMNTEAFF	TGTGCCAGCAGTCTCCTCCACAGCCTAAACATGAACACTGAAGCTTTCTTT